A selection of T cell receptor beta chains follows, all from one sample in a study of vaccination effects on CD4 cells after COVID-19. Their specific antigens are unknown. The data were produced by immunoSEQ multiplex PCR, yet TCRdb's version contains in-frame clones alone and is incomplete. This repertoire shows tens of thousands of clones, roughly 70% found once; its top ten account for 22%. The specimen was CD4+ T cells from PBMCs cultured with HCoV-NL63 spike peptides, collected before COVID-19 vaccination. The receptors were gathered from a human donor who received a COVID-19 vaccine. CDR3s include the opening cysteine and the closing phenylalanine or tryptophan. Fields, in order: J gene, V gene, D gene, clone size, CDR3 protein, CDR3 DNA. The D gene is left open where the match is weak. Size values are once, few and many counts, or a class for expanded clones, and some rows have none.

>TRBJ2-1|TRBV19|TRBD2|NA
CASSLGLVGNNEQFF
TGTGCCAGTAGTCTAGGACTAGTGGGGAACAATGAGCAGTTCTTC
>TRBJ2-3|TRBV9|TRBD2|NA
CASSVSSGLSTDTQYF
TGTGCCAGCAGCGTTTCTAGCGGGCTTAGCACAGATACGCAGTATTTT
>TRBJ1-5|TRBV5-4|NA|NA
CASSPGSNQPQHF
TGTGCCAGCAGTCCTGGGAGCAATCAGCCCCAGCATTTT
>TRBJ1-6|TRBV4-3|NA|few
CASSQDQYNSPLHF
TGCGCCAGCAGCCAAGACCAGTATAATTCACCCCTCCACTTT
>TRBJ1-6|TRBV10-3|NA|few
CAISDVGEGSSSPLHF
TGTGCCATCAGTGATGTGGGTGAGGGGTCCAGTTCACCCCTCCACTTT
>TRBJ2-7|TRBV5-1|TRBD2|NA
CASSLTIPGGFDYEQYF
TGCGCCAGCAGCTTGACAATACCGGGGGGGTTCGACTACGAGCAGTACTTC
>TRBJ1-2|TRBV15|NA|NA
CATSRDRGAYGYTF
TGTGCCACCAGCAGAGATCGGGGCGCCTATGGCTACACCTTC
>TRBJ2-7|TRBV7-9|TRBD1|NA
CASSKGQLPYEQYF
TGTGCCAGCAGCAAGGGACAGCTGCCTTACGAGCAGTACTTC
>TRBJ1-6|TRBV5-1|TRBD1|NA
CASSGQGAENSPLHF
TGCGCCAGCAGCGGACAGGGAGCAGAGAATTCACCCCTCCACTTT
>TRBJ2-3|TRBV7-2|NA|NA
CASSPYGAASTDTQYF
TGTGCCAGCAGCCCTTACGGGGCCGCTAGCACAGATACGCAGTATTTT
>TRBJ1-1|TRBV5-1|NA|NA
CASTVGGGTEAFF
TGCGCCAGCACCGTTGGTGGGGGCACTGAAGCTTTCTTT
>TRBJ2-5|TRBV7-2|NA|NA
CASSLRIQETQYF
TGTGCCAGCAGCTTACGCATTCAAGAGACCCAGTACTTC
>TRBJ2-5|TRBV14|TRBD1|NA
CASSPVRSGGLQETQYF
TGTGCCAGCAGCCCAGTGCGGTCAGGGGGTCTCCAAGAGACCCAGTACTTC
>TRBJ1-1|TRBV19|NA|NA
CASSMGHLNTEAFF
TGTGCCAGTAGTATGGGACATCTGAACACTGAAGCTTTCTTT
>TRBJ2-1|TRBV2|NA|few
CASTTSPSGNEQFF
TGTGCCAGCACTACTAGCCCCAGCGGTAATGAGCAGTTCTTC
>TRBJ1-2|TRBV4-2|NA|NA
CFRGDYGYTF
TGTTTTAGGGGAGACTATGGCTACACCTTC
>TRBJ2-5|TRBV18|NA|NA
CASSPSQETQYF
TGTGCCAGCTCACCTTCCCAAGAGACCCAGTACTTC
>TRBJ2-7|TRBV5-8|TRBD2|NA
CASSPLGGYQSDEQYF
TGTGCCAGCAGCCCCCTGGGGGGGTATCAATCCGACGAGCAGTACTTC
>TRBJ1-1|TRBV7-2|TRBD1|NA
CASSLEYRGNTEAFF
TGTGCCAGCAGCTTAGAATACAGGGGGAACACTGAAGCTTTCTTT
>TRBJ1-6|TRBV3-1/TRBV3-2|TRBD1|few
CASSQRTGGNSPLHF
TGTGCCAGCAGCCAGCGGACAGGGGGCAATTCACCCCTCCACTTT
>TRBJ2-5|TRBV19|NA|NA
CASRGHQETQYF
TGTGCCAGTAGGGGTCACCAAGAGACCCAGTACTTC
>TRBJ2-1|TRBV28|TRBD2|NA
CASSASGGTNEQFF
TGTGCCAGCAGTGCAAGCGGGGGTACTAATGAGCAGTTCTTC
>TRBJ1-1|TRBV28|NA|NA
CASSLLGRRNSEAFF
TGTGCCAGCAGTTTATTGGGGCGAAGAAACTCAGAAGCTTTCTTT
>TRBJ2-7|TRBV10-1|NA|NA
CASIIGTYSYEQYF
TGCGCCAGCATAATCGGGACTTATTCCTACGAGCAGTACTTC
>TRBJ2-7|TRBV5-1|NA|NA
CASSLVGNEQYF
TGCGCCAGCAGCTTGGTCGGGAACGAGCAGTACTTC
>TRBJ1-1|TRBV25-1|TRBD1|NA
CASSGPGQRTGGYTEAFF
TGTGCCAGCAGTGGGCCTGGCCAAAGGACAGGGGGCTACACTGAAGCTTTCTTT
>TRBJ1-1|TRBV19|NA|few
CASTLGGRVDTEAFF
TGTGCCAGTACCCTGGGGGGGCGCGTGGACACTGAAGCTTTCTTT
>TRBJ1-1|TRBV9|NA|NA
CASSLTPQGEAFF
TGTGCCAGCAGCTTAACCCCCCAGGGTGAAGCTTTCTTT